This T cell receptor beta chain was sequenced for a study of blood T cell repertoires in COVID-19. Study in general: Specimens from acute and convalescent COVID-19 originated in the United States, Italy and Spain. In each case, the material was cDNA or gDNA derived from T cells, B-cell-depleted T cells, or PBMCs.

As processed by the authors: Scientists estimated how many nucleated cells there were by amplifying reference gene primers. Assay: immunoSEQ multiplex PCR; the TCRdb copy retains only in-frame clones and omits some. V, J and clone size derive from that table, while D and trimming were established from the DNA sequence. The sample contains a few hundred thousand clones, 85% to 90% of which appear only once. The material sequenced was peripheral blood. The TCR sequence derives from a man in his fifties with acute or convalescent COVID-19.

The CDR3 coding sequence is TGTGCCTGGAGTGCTATGGGACAGGGCTACGAGCAGTACTTC. Encoded protein: CAWSAMGQGYEQYF. The chain links TRBV30 to TRBJ2-7; 9 nucleotides agree with TRBD1. The ends lost 1 base at V and 3 bases at J; junction bases unmatched: 4. The CDR3 loop spans 14 amino acids. The germline CDR1 and CDR2 sequences are GTSNPN and SVGIG (reference sequence).